This is a list of T cell receptor beta chains from one sample in a study of blood T cell repertoires in COVID-19. Generated by immunoSEQ multiplex PCR, the TCRdb table keeps only in-frame clones and is missing some. The sample comprises some 200,000 clones, 80% to 90% of which are singletons, and about a tenth rests with the top ten. The material sequenced was peripheral blood. These receptors came from a woman between 55 and 75 years old with COVID-19, enrolled during active disease. Each CDR3 is given without its conserved first and last residue.

TRBV6-5	TRBJ1-1	ASSYSWSFSTEAF
TRBV5-1	TRBJ1-1	ASSLVTEIAEAF
TRBV9	TRBJ1-1	ASSVVRGQRTEAF
TRBV10-3	TRBJ1-2	AISGDSYAYGYT
TRBV9	TRBJ1-2	ASSVAANYGYT
TRBV15	TRBJ2-7	ATSFGTSYEQY
TRBV7-9	TRBJ2-5	ASSLGGQGQETQY
TRBV6-5	TRBJ2-1	ANPTSGRNNEQF
TRBV4-3	TRBJ2-7	ASSQGSGTGAYEQY
TRBV16	TRBJ1-2	ASSLEWTGGSDGYT
TRBV4-3	TRBJ1-1	ASSQFNRMNTEAF
TRBV6-5	TRBJ2-1	AATGSSYNEQF
TRBV19	TRBJ1-6	ASSRDSQVVNSPLH
TRBV28	TRBJ2-7	ASSSCFRLADSYEQY
TRBV5-6	TRBJ1-2	ASSLKGARGYT
TRBV19	TRBJ2-1	ASSLTSGIPSYNEQF